Shown below are 9 T cell receptor beta chains from a single sample sequenced in a study of beta chain features in type 1 diabetes. Reverse transcription of all isolated RNA meant that expressed TCRB transcripts were sequenced. This table comes from immunoSEQ multiplex PCR, and its TCRdb copy is limited to in-frame clones, with some not included. The sample has approximately 260,000 clones, about 20% seen once. For these TCRs, the target antigens are not known. Study-level findings and limits: TCRB CDR3s were moderately but significantly shorter in Type 1 diabetes patients in all four CD4+ subsets.

The sequenced sample consisted of naive CD4+ T cells from blood. The source of these receptors is a woman aged 40 to 50 with type 1 diabetes.

The chain employs TRBV6-5 and TRBJ1-1; tentative D call: TRBD1 (5 bases). The germline CDR1 and CDR2 sequences are MNHEY and SVGAGI. The CDR3 loop spans 15 amino acids. With 3 bases removed from V and 5 bases from J, the gap between germline ends came to 16 bases. CDR3: CASSYLGQGGTEAFF. CDR3 DNA: TGTGCCAGCAGTTATTTAGGGCAGGGCGGTACTGAAGCTTTCTTT.

The chain joins TRBV19 to TRBJ1-5, with D uncertain. The CDR3 extends over 13 amino acids. Trimming cost V 9 bases and J 2 bases, with 11 bases left between them. Germline CDR1 LNHDA, CDR2 SQIVND (reference sequence). CDR3 in DNA: TGTGCCAGCACCCGGGAGGGCAATCAGCCCCAGCATTTT. Protein product: CASTREGNQPQHF.

This clone was seen a single time. J is TRBJ2-1 and V is TRBV4-1; perhaps TRBD2 as D (5 bases). V was shortened by 3 bases and J by 8 bases, with 11 bases between the two germline ends. The CDR3 consists of 13 residues. Per the germline V gene, CDR1 is MGHRA and CDR2 is YSYEKL. CDR3 protein: CASSQRESHEQFF. As DNA, the CDR3 is TGCGCCAGCAGCCAGAGGGAAAGCCATGAGCAGTTCTTC.

The chain carries TRBV5-1 and TRBJ2-7, with a possible D match to TRBD1 (6 bases). Trimming stripped 0 bases from V and 1 base from J, with 8 bases between. This CDR3 contains 14 residues. The germline gives CDR1 SGHRS, CDR2 YFSETQ. The CDR3 region is CASSLAGTSYEQYF. The CDR3, as DNA: TGCGCCAGCAGCTTGGCCGGGACATCCTACGAGCAGTACTTC.

The chain joins TRBV18 to TRBJ1-5, with 7 bases matching TRBD1. The CDR3 sequence is 14 residues long. The trim removed 1 base at V and 4 bases at J, leaving 1 base unmatched. Germline assignment: CDR1 KGHSH and CDR2 LQKENI. CDR3 DNA: TGTGCCAGCTCACCACAGACAGGGAATCAGCCCCAGCATTTT. Its translation: CASSPQTGNQPQHF.

This clone was counted between two and nine times. V and J are TRBV25-1 and TRBJ2-5; TRBD1 matches 9 bases. V was pared by 3 bases and J by 7 bases, with 9 bases of the junction left unmatched. Per the germline V gene, CDR1 is MGHDK and CDR2 is SYGVNS. The CDR3 is 15 amino acids. The CDR3 loop reads CASSEGQGRRWTQYF. Here the CDR3 DNA reads TGTGCCAGCAGTGAGGGACAGGGCCGAAGATGGACCCAGTACTTC. Full variable domain (outside the CDR3, taken from reference TRBV25-1 and TRBJ2-5): EADIYQTPRYLVIGTGKKITLECSQTMGHDKMYWYQQDPGMELHLIHYSYGVNSTEKGDLSSESTVSRIRTEHFPLTLESARPSHTSQYLCASSEGQGRRWTQYFGPGTRLLVL.

The chain uses TRBV5-6 and TRBJ2-5, with a tentative D call TRBD1 (6 bases). This CDR3 is built from 14 residues. Germline V CDR1 and CDR2: SGHDT, YYEEEE. V was shortened by 5 bases and J by 7 bases, with 18 bases between the two germline ends. CDR3 sequence (DNA): TGTGCCAGCAGACCTACAGGGAGTCGAGGGACCCAGTACTTC. Its protein product is CASRPTGSRGTQYF. Variable domain in full (rest from reference TRBV5-6 and TRBJ2-5): DAGVTQSPTHLIKTRGQQVTLRCSPKSGHDTVSWYQQALGQGPQFIFQYYEEEERQRGNFPDRFSGHQFPNYSSELNVNALLLGDSALYLCASRPTGSRGTQYFGPGTRLLVL.

This chain links TRBV27 with TRBJ1-1; 9 bases are shared with TRBD1. Germline V lookup: CDR1 MNHEY, CDR2 SMNVEV (reference sequence). There are 15 residues in the CDR3. With V trimmed by 5 bases and J by 2 bases, 6 bases remained unmatched. This chain's CDR3 is CASSADRGFNTEAFF. The CDR3 DNA follows: TGTGCCAGCAGTGCAGACAGGGGGTTTAACACTGAAGCTTTCTTT.

As concerns this clone: The sample holds other DNA sequences that translate to the same CDR3. The DNA for the CDR3 is TGTGCCTGGAGTAGTGGAACAGGGGAAAAACTGTTTTTT. This translates into CAWSSGTGEKLFF. The chain is built from TRBV30 and TRBJ1-4, with a weak D call TRBD1 (6 bases). V lost 2 bases and J 8 bases, leaving 12 bases between the germline ends. Per germline, CDR1 GTSNPN and CDR2 SVGIG (reference sequence). The CDR3 is made up of 13 amino acids.